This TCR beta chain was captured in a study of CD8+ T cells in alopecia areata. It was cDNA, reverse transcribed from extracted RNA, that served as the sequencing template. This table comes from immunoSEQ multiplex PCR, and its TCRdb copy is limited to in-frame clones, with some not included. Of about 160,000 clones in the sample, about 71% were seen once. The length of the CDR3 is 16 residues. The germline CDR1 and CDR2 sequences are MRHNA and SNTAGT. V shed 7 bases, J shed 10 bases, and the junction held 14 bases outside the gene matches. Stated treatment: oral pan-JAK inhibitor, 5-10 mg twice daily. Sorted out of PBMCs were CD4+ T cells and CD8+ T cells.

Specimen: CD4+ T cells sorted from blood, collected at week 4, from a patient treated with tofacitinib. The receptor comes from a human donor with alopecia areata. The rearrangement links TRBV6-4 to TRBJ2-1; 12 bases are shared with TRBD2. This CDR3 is CASTPLAGGPTTEQFF. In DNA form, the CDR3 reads TGTGCCAGCACCCCACTAGCGGGGGGCCCAACTACGGAGCAGTTCTTC.